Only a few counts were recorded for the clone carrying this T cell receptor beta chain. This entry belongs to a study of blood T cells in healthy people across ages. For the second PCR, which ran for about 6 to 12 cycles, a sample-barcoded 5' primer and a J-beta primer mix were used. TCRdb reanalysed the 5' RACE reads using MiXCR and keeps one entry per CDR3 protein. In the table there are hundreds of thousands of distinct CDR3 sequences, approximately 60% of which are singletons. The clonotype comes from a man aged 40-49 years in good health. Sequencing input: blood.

The CDR3, as DNA: TGTGCCAGCAGTTCGACGGACCAAGAGACCCAGTACTTC. Translation gives CASSSTDQETQYF. V is TRBV6-5 and J is TRBJ2-5, with unresolved D. The CDR3 contains 13 residues. CDR1 MNHEY and CDR2 SVGAGI come from the germline V gene. The V end lost 4 bases, the J end lost 0 bases, and 6 bases lay between the germline ends.